The clone carrying this T cell receptor (beta chain) was observed a handful of times. Its antigen remains unidentified. This entry is derived from a study of T cell repertoires in cytomegalovirus infection. Turning to the study itself: Public TCR beta signatures marked donors with CMV infection and the matching HLA. General study findings and limits: CMV-specific HLA-C-restricted TCR beta clonotypes dominated the ex vivo response. Based on cumulative public TCR beta family frequency, carriers of CMV plus the relevant HLA were identified.

V dropped 7 bases and J dropped 4 bases, with 22 bases sitting between them. The CDR3 contains 17 residues. CDR1 SEHNR and CDR2 FQNEAQ come from the germline V gene (reference sequence). TCRdb analysed the reads with MiXCR anew, one entry per CDR3 protein. The table records 600,000 to 800,000 distinct CDR3 sequences, 24% of them present only once. The receptor was derived from a human donor in good health (CMV status not recorded). Some clones in this sample may be carry-over from other donors' samples. Sequenced: CD8+ T cells from PBMCs. J is TRBJ2-2 and V is TRBV7-9; tentative D call: TRBD2 (5 bases). The CDR3 DNA reads TGTGCCAGCACCCTGTTTATAGCGAGCATGGGCACCGGGGAGCTGTTTTTT. Its translation is CASTLFIASMGTGELFF.